These T cell receptor beta chains were read from a single sample in a study of T cells after yellow fever vaccination. A single record per CDR3 protein comes from TCRdb applying MiXCR to the 5' RACE reads. The sample includes 100,000 to 150,000 distinct CDR3 sequences, about 8.2% of them seen just once. The material sequenced was CD8+ T cells sorted from PBMCs, taken on the day of the yellow fever booster vaccination. Receptor source: a man aged 18 to 29 who received the YFV17D yellow fever vaccine. Each CDR3 is given with its conserved first and last residue. Each record gives: J gene, V gene, CDR3 protein.

TRBJ2-3 | TRBV25-1 | CASNFDDTQYF
TRBJ2-1 | TRBV20-1 | CSARLPEGGTGNEQFF
TRBJ1-2 | TRBV7-3 | CASSPGTGGGYGYTF
TRBJ1-1 | TRBV29-1 | CSVELQDRANTEAFF
TRBJ2-2 | TRBV4-1 | CASSQVGGRTGELFF
TRBJ1-5 | TRBV6-5 | CASSSVGSNQPQHF
TRBJ2-1 | TRBV7-8 | CASSLPASGGAYEQFF
TRBJ1-1 | TRBV20-1 | CSAARAGKNTEAFF
TRBJ1-1 | TRBV5-1 | CASSLSQGNTEAFF
TRBJ2-1 | TRBV13 | CASSIGPKRYNEQFF
TRBJ2-1 | TRBV7-9 | CASSLRGLEQFF
TRBJ1-1 | TRBV11-1 | CASSQPTKRIDFMNTEAFF
TRBJ2-3 | TRBV9 | CASSLRGQGDTQYF
TRBJ2-1 | TRBV12-5 | CASGPWGSGEQFF
TRBJ2-3 | TRBV2 | CASSEGLAGSTDTQYF
TRBJ2-3 | TRBV6-6 | CASSYSKRVTDTQYF
TRBJ1-4 | TRBV4-1 | CASSLTGANEKLFF
TRBJ1-1 | TRBV9 | CASSPRWNTEAFF
TRBJ2-7 | TRBV5-1 | CASSYTGILYEQYF
TRBJ1-5 | TRBV19 | CASSWGLSQLEGNQPQHF
TRBJ2-5 | TRBV7-9 | CASSFKGGGRPLETQYF
TRBJ2-2 | TRBV4-3 | CASSQEFTRRGTGELFF
TRBJ2-3 | TRBV7-8 | CASRDPGTDTQYF
TRBJ2-1 | TRBV5-1 | CASSLYGGEQFF
TRBJ1-1 | TRBV7-9 | CASSQGDANTEAFF
TRBJ1-5 | TRBV4-1 | CASSYRQGATSQPQHF
TRBJ2-3 | TRBV7-2 | CASSHTSGGWYTQYF
TRBJ2-2 | TRBV7-9 | CASSLPGQGRTGELFF
TRBJ2-2 | TRBV28 | CASTELDRSGGELFF
TRBJ1-6 | TRBV10-1 | CASSESLGISSPLHF
TRBJ2-5 | TRBV7-6 | CASSRGGGLETQYF
TRBJ1-2 | TRBV12-3/TRBV12-4 | CASSLGHPYGYTF
TRBJ2-7 | TRBV7-8 | CASSLVGYEQYF
TRBJ1-2 | TRBV4-3 | CASSQVSLGQGYGYTF
TRBJ2-7 | TRBV5-1 | CASSLAGYPGGPAGTYEQYF
TRBJ1-1 | TRBV29-1 | CSVEVRQDTEAFF
TRBJ2-1 | TRBV12-3/TRBV12-4 | CDSTPLGLGNNEQFF